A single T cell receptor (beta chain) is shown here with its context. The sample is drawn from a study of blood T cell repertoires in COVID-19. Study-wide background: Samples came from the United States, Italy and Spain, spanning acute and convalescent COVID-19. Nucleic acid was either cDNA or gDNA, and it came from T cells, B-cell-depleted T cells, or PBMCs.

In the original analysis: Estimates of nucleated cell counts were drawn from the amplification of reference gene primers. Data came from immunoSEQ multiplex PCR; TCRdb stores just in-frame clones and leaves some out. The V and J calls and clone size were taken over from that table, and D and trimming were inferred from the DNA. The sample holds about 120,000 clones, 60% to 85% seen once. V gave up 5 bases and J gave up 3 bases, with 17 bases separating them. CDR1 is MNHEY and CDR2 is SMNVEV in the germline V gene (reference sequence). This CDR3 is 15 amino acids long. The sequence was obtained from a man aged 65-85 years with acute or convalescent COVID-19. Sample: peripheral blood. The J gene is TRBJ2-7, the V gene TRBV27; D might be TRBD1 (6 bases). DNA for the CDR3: TGTGCCAGCAGTCCCGCCAGGGGTGGGCTCTACGAGCAGTACTTC. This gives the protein CASSPARGGLYEQYF.